This TCR beta chain stems from a study of PD-1 blockade in classical Hodgkin lymphoma (dated by TCRdb to 2018 to 2020). Turning to the overall study: Nivolumab dosing was 3 mg/kg intravenously every 2 weeks, continuing until either disease progression or unacceptable toxicity. A peripheral blood immune signature of response to PD-1 blockade in classical Hodgkin lymphoma was defined using TCR beta sequencing and CyTOF.

Based on the germline V gene, the CDR1 and CDR2 sequences are SGHRS and YFSETQ. The CDR3 starts with the cysteine, ends with the phenylalanine, and has 15 residues. The retained sequence is limited to the CDR3, 45 bases, with the frame set at the first base. The V end gives up 2 bases and the J end 1 base, leaving 3 bases in the junction not matched to a gene. The meaning of the sample's time point label: cycle 2 day 1 (C2D1) of nivolumab. Every trial patient had relapsed after autologous stem cell transplantation, and cohorts A, B and C differed in prior brentuximab vedotin exposure. The trial cohort included 56 patients with relapsed/refractory classical Hodgkin lymphoma, and each patient had a best overall response of complete response, partial response or progressive disease. Trial patients were treated with single-agent nivolumab in the multi-cohort phase II CheckMate 205 trial. Best overall response was determined by an independent review committee according to the 2007 International Working Group response criteria. Trial PBMCs were collected immediately before nivolumab initiation (C1D1) and during therapy at cycle 2 day 1 and cycle 4 day 1. Peripheral blood was collected in 8 mL Vacutainer Cell Preparation Tubes, from which PBMCs were isolated by centrifugation and then cryopreserved.

What the authors observed across the whole study: Trial patients with a complete response had baseline diversity similar to that of newly diagnosed patients, while partial responders and progressors had significantly lower diversity. Newly diagnosed patients were reported to have lower baseline TCR diversity than healthy donors, and relapsed/refractory patients were reported to have lower baseline TCR diversity still. The study was limited to a single clinical trial cohort, and causes of repertoire differences, possibly disease activity or prior therapy, remained undefined. A significant rise by C4D1 was seen in CD4+ but not CD8+ TCR diversity (p=0.0027 vs p=0.16), with the rise being most apparent in complete responders (p=0.02). Diversity was lower in patients who began nivolumab less than 1 year after ASCT, so these patients were left out of later analyses to avoid confounding by immune reconstitution.

Genomic DNA was isolated using the Qiagen DNeasy kit from unsorted PBMCs as well as from negatively selected CD4+ and CD8+ fractions. Using primers that anneal to V and J segments, immunoSEQ multiplex PCR amplified the TCR beta CDR3 regions. A synthetic immune receptor repertoire was used to minimize amplification bias, and remaining bias was computationally removed after sequencing. As for the original processing: Repertoire diversity was quantified as the Shannon entropy index using custom Python scripts. Unsorted, CD4+ and CD8+ repertoires were examined separately, except in combined analyses, for which CD4+ and CD8+ sequences were merged in silico. A clone was considered expanded if an increase in frequency of at least 2-fold after treatment relative to C1D1 was found, and a pseudocount of 0.5 was applied to clones undetected at baseline. Singleton clones were defined as clones with 0 or 1 copy at C1D1, and non-singleton clones were defined as clones with 2 or more copies. By matching protein sequences in sorted samples from the same patient, clones expanded in unsorted samples were annotated as CD4+, CD8+ or unknown. Wilcoxon tests were applied to paired samples to test diversity changes from C1D1 to C4D1. TCRdb limited this immuneACCESS table to in-frame rearrangements with V and J called. A share of clones is missing; checked studies link under half to unresolved V genes, and the rest is unexplained. That table furnishes V, J and clone size, whereas the DNA furnished D and trimming. The sample table records tens of thousands of clones; nearly 90% of these occur just once. The ten top clones hold around 10% of the sample.

Turning to this clone: Its specific antigen is unknown. No base qualities exist here, and no much larger clone lies one base off it.

This specimen consisted of peripheral blood mononuclear cells (PBMCs), obtained before the second cycle of nivolumab. This clonotype originated in a human donor with classical Hodgkin lymphoma. This sequence uses TRBV5-1 and TRBJ2-5, with 9 junctional bases fitting TRBD2. The DNA sequence follows: TGCGCCAGCAGCTTCAGCGGGGGGCTCCAAGAGACCCAGTACTTC. Its translation reads: CASSFSGGLQETQYF.